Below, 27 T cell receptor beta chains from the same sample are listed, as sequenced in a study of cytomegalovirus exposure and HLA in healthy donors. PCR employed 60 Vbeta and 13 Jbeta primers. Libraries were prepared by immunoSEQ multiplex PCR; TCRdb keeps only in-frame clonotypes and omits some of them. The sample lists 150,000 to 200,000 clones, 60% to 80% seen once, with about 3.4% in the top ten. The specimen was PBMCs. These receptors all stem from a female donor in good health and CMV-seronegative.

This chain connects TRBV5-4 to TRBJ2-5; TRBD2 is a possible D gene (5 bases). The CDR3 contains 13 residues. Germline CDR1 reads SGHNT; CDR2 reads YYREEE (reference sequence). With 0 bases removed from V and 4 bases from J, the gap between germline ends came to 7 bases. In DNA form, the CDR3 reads TGTGCCAGCAGCTTGGCCCGGGGAGAGACCCAGTACTTC. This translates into CASSLARGETQYF.

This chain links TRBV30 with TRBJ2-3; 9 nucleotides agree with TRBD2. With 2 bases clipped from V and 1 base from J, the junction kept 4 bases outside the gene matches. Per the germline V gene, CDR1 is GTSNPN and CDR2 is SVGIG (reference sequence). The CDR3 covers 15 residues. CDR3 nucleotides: TGTGCCTGGAGTAAGCGGGGGGTGCGCACAGATACGCAGTATTTT. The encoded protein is CAWSKRGVRTDTQYF.

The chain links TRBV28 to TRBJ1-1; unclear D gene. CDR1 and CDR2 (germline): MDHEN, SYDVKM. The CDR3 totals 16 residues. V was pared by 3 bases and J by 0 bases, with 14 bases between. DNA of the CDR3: TGTGCCAGCAGTTTTATGCGGGCAGACATGAACACTGAAGCTTTCTTT. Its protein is CASSFMRADMNTEAFF.

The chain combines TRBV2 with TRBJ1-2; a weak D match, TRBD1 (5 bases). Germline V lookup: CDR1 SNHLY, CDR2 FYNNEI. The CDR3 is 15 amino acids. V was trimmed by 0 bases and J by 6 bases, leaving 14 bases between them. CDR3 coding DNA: TGTGCCAGCAGTGAAGCCAGCGGGGGGTACGATGGCTACACCTTC. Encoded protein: CASSEASGGYDGYTF.

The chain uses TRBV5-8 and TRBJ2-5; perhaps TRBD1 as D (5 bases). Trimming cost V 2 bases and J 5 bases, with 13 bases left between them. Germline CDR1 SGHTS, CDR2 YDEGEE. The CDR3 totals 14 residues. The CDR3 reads CASSFSGITETQYF. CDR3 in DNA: TGTGCCAGCAGCTTTTCAGGGATAACGGAGACCCAGTACTTC.

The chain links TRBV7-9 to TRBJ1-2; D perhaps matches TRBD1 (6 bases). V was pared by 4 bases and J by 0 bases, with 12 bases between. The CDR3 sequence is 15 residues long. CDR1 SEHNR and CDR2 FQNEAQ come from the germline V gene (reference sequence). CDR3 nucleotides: TGTGCCAGCAGCTCGGGAGGGGGGGCTAACTATGGCTACACCTTC. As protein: CASSSGGGANYGYTF.

In DNA, the CDR3 is TGTGCCAGCAGCTTAACGAACAGCTTCTCTGGGGCCAACGTCCTGACTTTC. Its translation: CASSLTNSFSGANVLTF. This chain joins TRBV7-3 and TRBJ2-6; D gene ambiguous. The CDR3 extends over 17 amino acids. V lost 0 bases and J lost 0, with 9 bases in between. Germline V lookup: CDR1 SGHTA, CDR2 FQGTGA.

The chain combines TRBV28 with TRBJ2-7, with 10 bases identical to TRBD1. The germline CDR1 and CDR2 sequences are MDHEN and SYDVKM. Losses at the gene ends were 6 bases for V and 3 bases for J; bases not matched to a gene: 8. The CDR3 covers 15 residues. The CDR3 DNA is TGTGCCAGCAGCCGACCTGGGACAGGGGACTACGAGCAGTACTTC. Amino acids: CASSRPGTGDYEQYF. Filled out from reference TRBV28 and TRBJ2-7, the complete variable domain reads DVKVTQSSRYLVKRTGEKVFLECVQDMDHENMFWYRQDPGLGLRLIYFSYDVKMKEKGDIPEGYSVSREKKERFSLILESASTNQTSMYLCASSRPGTGDYEQYFGPGTRLTVT.

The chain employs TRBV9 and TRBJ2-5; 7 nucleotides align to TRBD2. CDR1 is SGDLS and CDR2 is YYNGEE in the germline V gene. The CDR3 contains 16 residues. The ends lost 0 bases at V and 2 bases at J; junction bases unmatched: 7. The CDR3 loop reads CASSVGAGLTQETQYF. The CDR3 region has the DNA TGTGCCAGCAGCGTAGGGGCGGGACTAACACAAGAGACCCAGTACTTC.

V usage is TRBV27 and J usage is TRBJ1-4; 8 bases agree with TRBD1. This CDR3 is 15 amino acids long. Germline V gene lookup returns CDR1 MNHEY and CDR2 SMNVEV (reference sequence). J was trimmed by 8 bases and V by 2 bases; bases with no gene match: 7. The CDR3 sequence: CASSLQGALGEKLFF. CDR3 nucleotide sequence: TGTGCCAGCAGTTTACAGGGGGCGCTGGGGGAAAAACTGTTTTTT.

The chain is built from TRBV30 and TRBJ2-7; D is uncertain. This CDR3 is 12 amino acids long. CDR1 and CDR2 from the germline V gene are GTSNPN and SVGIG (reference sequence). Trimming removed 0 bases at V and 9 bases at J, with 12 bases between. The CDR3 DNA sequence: TGTGCCTGGAGTGTAATGAGGTCGTCGCAGTACTTC. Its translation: CAWSVMRSSQYF.

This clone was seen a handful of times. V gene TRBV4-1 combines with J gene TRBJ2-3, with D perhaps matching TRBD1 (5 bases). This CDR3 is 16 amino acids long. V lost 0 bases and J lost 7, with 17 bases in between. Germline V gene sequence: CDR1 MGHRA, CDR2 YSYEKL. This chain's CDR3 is CASSQDLWGSRNTQYF. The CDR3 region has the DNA TGCGCCAGCAGCCAAGATCTTTGGGGCAGCCGGAATACGCAGTATTTT.

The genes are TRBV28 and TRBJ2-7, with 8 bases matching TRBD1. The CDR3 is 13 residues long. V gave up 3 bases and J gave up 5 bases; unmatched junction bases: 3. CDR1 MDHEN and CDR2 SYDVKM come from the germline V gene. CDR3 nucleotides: TGTGCCAGCAGTTTGCAGGGACAGGACGAGCAGTACTTC. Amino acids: CASSLQGQDEQYF.

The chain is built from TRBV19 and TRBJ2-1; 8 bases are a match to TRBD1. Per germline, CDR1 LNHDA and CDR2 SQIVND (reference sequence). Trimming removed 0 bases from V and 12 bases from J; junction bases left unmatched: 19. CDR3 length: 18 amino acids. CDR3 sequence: CASSIEIYRGEALHGQFF. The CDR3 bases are TGTGCCAGTAGTATAGAAATTTACAGGGGGGAGGCCCTCCATGGGCAGTTCTTC.

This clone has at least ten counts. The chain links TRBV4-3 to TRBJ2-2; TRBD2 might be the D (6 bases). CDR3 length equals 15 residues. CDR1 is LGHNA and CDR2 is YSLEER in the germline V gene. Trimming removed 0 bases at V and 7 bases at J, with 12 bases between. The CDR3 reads CASSQDRGFSGELFF. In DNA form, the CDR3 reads TGCGCCAGCAGCCAAGACCGGGGGTTCAGCGGGGAGCTGTTTTTT.

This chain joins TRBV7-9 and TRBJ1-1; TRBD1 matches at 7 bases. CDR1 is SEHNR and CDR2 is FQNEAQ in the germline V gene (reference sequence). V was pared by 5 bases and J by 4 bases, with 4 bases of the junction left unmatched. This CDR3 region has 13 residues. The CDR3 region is CASSTQGITEAFF. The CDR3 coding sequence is TGTGCCAGCAGCACACAGGGGATCACTGAAGCTTTCTTT.

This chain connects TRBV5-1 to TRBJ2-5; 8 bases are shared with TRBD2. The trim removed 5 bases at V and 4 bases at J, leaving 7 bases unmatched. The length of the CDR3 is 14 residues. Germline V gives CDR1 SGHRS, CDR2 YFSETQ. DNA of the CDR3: TGCGCCAGCAGGCCCCGACTAGCGACAGAGACCCAGTACTTC. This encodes CASRPRLATETQYF.

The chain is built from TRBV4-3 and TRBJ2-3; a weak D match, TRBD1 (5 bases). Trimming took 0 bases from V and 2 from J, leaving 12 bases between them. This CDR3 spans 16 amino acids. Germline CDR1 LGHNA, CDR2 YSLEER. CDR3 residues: CASSQETTATTDTQYF. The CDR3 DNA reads TGCGCCAGCAGCCAAGAGACGACAGCAACCACAGATACGCAGTATTTT.

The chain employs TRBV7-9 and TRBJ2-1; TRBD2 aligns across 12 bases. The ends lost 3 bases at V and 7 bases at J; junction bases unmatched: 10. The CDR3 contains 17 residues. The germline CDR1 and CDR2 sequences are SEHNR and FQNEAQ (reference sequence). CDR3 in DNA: TGTGCCAGCAGCTTCTCTAGCGGGGGGGCTACGAAAAATGAGCAGTTCTTC. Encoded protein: CASSFSSGGATKNEQFF.

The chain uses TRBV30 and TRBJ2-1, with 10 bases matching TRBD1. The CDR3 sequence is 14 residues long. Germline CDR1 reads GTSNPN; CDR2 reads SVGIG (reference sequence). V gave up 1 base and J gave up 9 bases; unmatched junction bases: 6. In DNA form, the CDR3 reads TGTGCCTGGAGTGGGGACAGGGGAAAGGTTGAGCAGTTCTTC. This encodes CAWSGDRGKVEQFF.

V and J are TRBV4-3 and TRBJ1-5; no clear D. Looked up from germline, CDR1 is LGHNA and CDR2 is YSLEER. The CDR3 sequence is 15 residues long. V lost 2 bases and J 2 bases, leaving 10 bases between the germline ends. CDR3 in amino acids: CASSQSTAGNQPQHF. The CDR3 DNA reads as TGCGCCAGCAGCCAAAGTACAGCTGGCAATCAGCCCCAGCATTTT.

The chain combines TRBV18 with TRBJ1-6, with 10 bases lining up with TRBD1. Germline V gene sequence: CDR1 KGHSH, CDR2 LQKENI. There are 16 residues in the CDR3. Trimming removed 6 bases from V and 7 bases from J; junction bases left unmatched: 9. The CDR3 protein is CASSDRGRGLNSPLHF. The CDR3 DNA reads TGTGCCAGCTCCGACAGGGGGCGCGGACTGAATTCACCCCTCCACTTT.

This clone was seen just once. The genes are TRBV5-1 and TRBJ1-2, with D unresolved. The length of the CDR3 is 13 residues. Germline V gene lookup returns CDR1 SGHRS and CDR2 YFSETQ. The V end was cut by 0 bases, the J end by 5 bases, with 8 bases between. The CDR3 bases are TGCGCCAGCAGCTTGGATGGGGAGTATGGCTACACCTTC. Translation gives CASSLDGEYGYTF.

CDR3 nucleotides: TGTGCCAGCAGGTCGACAGGGGAGTATTCACCCCTCCACTTT. This gives the protein CASRSTGEYSPLHF. This chain uses TRBV28 with TRBJ1-6; 8 positions agree with TRBD1. Germline CDR1 is MDHEN and CDR2 is SYDVKM. This CDR3 region has 14 residues. The junction had 6 bases not matched to a gene; V was cut back by 6 bases and J by 8 bases.

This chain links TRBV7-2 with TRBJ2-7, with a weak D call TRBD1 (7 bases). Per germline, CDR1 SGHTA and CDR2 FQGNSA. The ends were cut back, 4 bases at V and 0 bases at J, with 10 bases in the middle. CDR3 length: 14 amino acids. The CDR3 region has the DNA TGTGCCAGCAGCTGGCGGGACAGCTCCTACGAGCAGTACTTC. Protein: CASSWRDSSYEQYF.

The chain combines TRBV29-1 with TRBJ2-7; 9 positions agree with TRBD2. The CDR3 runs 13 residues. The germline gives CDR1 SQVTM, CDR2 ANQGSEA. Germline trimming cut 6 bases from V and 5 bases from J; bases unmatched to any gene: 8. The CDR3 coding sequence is TGCAGCGTGGACGTAGCGGGAGCCCACGAGCAGTACTTC. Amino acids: CSVDVAGAHEQYF.

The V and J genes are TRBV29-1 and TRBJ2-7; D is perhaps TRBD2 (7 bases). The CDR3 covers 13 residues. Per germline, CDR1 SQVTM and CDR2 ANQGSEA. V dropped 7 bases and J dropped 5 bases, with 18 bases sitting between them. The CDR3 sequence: CSGRGGSVDEQYF. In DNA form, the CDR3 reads TGCAGCGGAAGGGGGGGATCGGTCGACGAGCAGTACTTC.